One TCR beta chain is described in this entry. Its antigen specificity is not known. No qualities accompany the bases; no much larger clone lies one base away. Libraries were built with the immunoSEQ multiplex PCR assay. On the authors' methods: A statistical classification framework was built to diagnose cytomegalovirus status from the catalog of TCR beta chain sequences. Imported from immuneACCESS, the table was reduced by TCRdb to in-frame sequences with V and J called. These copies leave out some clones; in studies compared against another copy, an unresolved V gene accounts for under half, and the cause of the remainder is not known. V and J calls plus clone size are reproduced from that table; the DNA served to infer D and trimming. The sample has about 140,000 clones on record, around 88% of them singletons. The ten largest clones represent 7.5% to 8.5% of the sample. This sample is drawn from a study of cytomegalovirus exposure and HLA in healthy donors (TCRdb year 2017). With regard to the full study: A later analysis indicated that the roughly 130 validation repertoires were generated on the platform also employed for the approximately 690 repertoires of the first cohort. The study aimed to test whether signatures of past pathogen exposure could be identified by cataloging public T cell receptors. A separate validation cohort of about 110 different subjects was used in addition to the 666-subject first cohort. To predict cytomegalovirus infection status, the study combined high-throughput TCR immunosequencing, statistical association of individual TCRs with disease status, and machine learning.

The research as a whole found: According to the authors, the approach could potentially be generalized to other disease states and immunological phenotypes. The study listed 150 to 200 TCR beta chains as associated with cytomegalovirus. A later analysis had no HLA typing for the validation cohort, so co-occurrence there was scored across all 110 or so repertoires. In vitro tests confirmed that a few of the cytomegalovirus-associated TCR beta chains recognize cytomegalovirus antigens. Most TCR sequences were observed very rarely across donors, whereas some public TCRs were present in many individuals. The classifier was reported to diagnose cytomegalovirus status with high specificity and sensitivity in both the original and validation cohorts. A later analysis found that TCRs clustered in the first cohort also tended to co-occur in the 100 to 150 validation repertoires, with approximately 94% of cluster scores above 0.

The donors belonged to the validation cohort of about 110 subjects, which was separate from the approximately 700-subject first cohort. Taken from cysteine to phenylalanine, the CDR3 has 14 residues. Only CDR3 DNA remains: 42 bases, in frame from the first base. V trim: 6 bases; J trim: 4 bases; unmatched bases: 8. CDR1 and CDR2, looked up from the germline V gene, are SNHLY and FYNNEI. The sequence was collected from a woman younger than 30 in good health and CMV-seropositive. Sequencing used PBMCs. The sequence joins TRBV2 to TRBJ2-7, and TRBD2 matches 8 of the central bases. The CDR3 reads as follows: CASRGGTRGYEQYF. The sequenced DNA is TGTGCCAGCAGGGGGGGGACTAGAGGGTACGAGCAGTACTTC.